A selection of T cell receptor beta chains follows, all from one sample in a study of shared clonotypes between healthy human individuals. Profiled with immunoSEQ multiplex PCR; TCRdb holds only in-frame clones, not every one. The sample carries about 820,000 clones, more than 85% recorded once. Sequencing was done on a sample of naive CD8+ T cells sorted from blood. The receptors were gathered from a man aged 25 to 40 in good health. The CDR3 runs from the conserved cysteine through the conserved F or W.

V: TRBV29-1
CDR3: CSVAGLVASDSYNEQFF

V: TRBV29-1
CDR3: CSVVTGQEIGGYTF

V: TRBV29-1
CDR3: CSVEGLVSYNEQFF

V: TRBV18
CDR3: CATTDKDGNTGELFF

V: TRBV28
CDR3: CASRPRQVDTDTQYF

V: TRBV29-1
CDR3: CSVEDPDYEQFF

V: TRBV5-5
CDR3: CASSPERSQYWGQYF

V: TRBV6-5
CDR3: CASQIYSGSNEQFF

V: TRBV6-5
CDR3: CASSYGVPASGNTIYF

V: TRBV5-5
CDR3: CASSLLGQGYEQFF

V: TRBV18
CDR3: CASSPPTGESLNEQFF

V: TRBV7-2
CDR3: CASSSFSGGYEQYF